Below, 8 T cell receptor beta chains from the same sample are listed, as sequenced in a study of blood T cell repertoires in COVID-19. Clones were read by immunoSEQ multiplex PCR, and TCRdb kept only the in-frame ones, dropping some. Of under 400,000 clones in the sample, 88% were seen once. The sample taken for sequencing was peripheral blood. The receptors originated from a woman aged 25 to 39 with COVID-19, enrolled during active disease.

V gene TRBV6-6 combines with J gene TRBJ2-5; D perhaps matches TRBD2 (6 bases). Germline V gives CDR1 MNHNY, CDR2 SVGAGI (reference sequence). The CDR3 extends over 12 amino acids. V was clipped by 9 bases and J by 0 bases, with 8 bases between them. As DNA, the CDR3 is TGTGCCAGTGGGGGGTACCAAGAGACCCAGTACTTC. This encodes CASGGYQETQYF.

The rearrangement uses TRBV4-2 and TRBJ2-1, with 10 bases matching TRBD2. J lost 6 bases, V lost 6 bases, and 8 bases had no gene match. Germline V gives CDR1 LGHNA, CDR2 YNFKEQ. CDR3 length: 15 residues. The CDR3 DNA follows: TGTGCCAGCAGGCTAAGCGGGGGGGCAGTCAATGAGCAGTTCTTC. It codes for CASRLSGGAVNEQFF.

This clone was recorded once. The J gene is TRBJ1-1, the V gene TRBV19; D not resolved. The CDR3 length is 10 residues. Trimming took off 9 bases at V and 8 bases at J, with 10 bases between the two ends. From germline, CDR1 is LNHDA and CDR2 SQIVND (reference sequence). The CDR3 here is CASSGPEAFF. The CDR3 DNA reads TGTGCCAGCTCAGGCCCGGAAGCTTTCTTT.

The genes are TRBV5-4 and TRBJ2-3; 8 nucleotides agree with TRBD2. Trimming took 4 bases from V and 3 from J; bases not matched to a gene: 7. The germline V gene has CDR1 SGHNT and CDR2 YYREEE (reference sequence). The CDR3 runs to 15 residues. The CDR3: CASSPGGDRTDTQYF. The DNA for the CDR3 is TGTGCCAGCAGCCCGGGAGGGGATAGGACAGATACGCAGTATTTT.

The chain has TRBV4-1 and TRBJ1-2; 8 bases align to TRBD1. This CDR3 has 15 amino acids. Germline V gene lookup returns CDR1 MGHRA and CDR2 YSYEKL. J gave up 8 bases and V 4 bases, and 12 bases lay outside the gene matches. The CDR3 spells CASSPRGRGPWGYTF. DNA for the CDR3: TGCGCCAGCAGCCCCCGGGGCAGGGGGCCCTGGGGCTACACCTTC.

The genes are TRBV30 and TRBJ1-6, with a tentative D call TRBD1 (5 bases). Germline V gene lookup returns CDR1 GTSNPN and CDR2 SVGIG (reference sequence). This CDR3 comprises 13 residues. V shed 1 base and J shed 13 bases, with 14 bases lying between them. CDR3 amino acids: CAWSGQGRAPLHF. For the CDR3, the DNA is TGTGCCTGGAGTGGGCAGGGAAGGGCCCCCCTCCACTTT.

This chain connects TRBV2 to TRBJ2-3; possibly TRBD2 for D (5 bases). This CDR3 has 16 residues. Per the germline V gene, CDR1 is SNHLY and CDR2 is FYNNEI. Trimming stripped 2 bases from V and 0 bases from J, with 12 bases between. CDR3 protein: CASSERGSISTDTQYF. The DNA for the CDR3 is TGTGCCAGCAGTGAAAGAGGGTCTATAAGCACAGATACGCAGTATTTT.

This clone came up once. This chain joins TRBV3-1 (or the pseudogene TRBV3-2) and TRBJ1-5, with D unresolved. V was clipped by 2 bases and J by 7 bases, with 6 bases between them. Germline loops: CDR1 LGHDT, CDR2 YNNKEL (reference sequence). There are 12 residues in the CDR3. CDR3 in DNA: TGTGCCAGCAGCCAATACGGGCAGCCCCAGCATTTT. Translating gives CASSQYGQPQHF.